This record concerns one T cell receptor beta chain sequence. The sample holds many counts of this clonotype. Its antigen remains undetermined. One base away there is no much larger clone; base qualities are not given. This entry is derived from a study of naive and memory T cell subsets (dated by TCRdb to about 2017). At the level of the whole study: The study applied an open-source, UMI-based TCR alpha and beta sequencing pipeline to sorted naive and memory peripheral blood T cell subsets. RNA was DNase-treated and reverse transcribed with TCR constant-region primers, mostly using SuperScript III. The results of the functional CMV T cell responses matched the IgG serology results in every case. General study outcomes and caveats: In both CD4 and CD8 cells, a rise in Gini index and a fall in Shannon and inverse Simpson diversity were observed from naive through CM, EM and EMRA. The repertoire findings for the naive and memory subsets could not be validated, as no ground truth was available. RNA-based TCR counts may be influenced by expression changes linked to T cell activation and differentiation. Each clonotype was defined as a single alpha or beta chain sequence rather than as a paired alpha/beta receptor. After error correction, only a single occurrence was seen for over 90% of naive TCR sequences, so much steeper abundance distributions were produced than in memory subsets. TCR abundance followed a power law with an exponent that was different for naive and memory subsets but consistent across the three individuals.

The library relied on UMI-ligation and nested PCR. The beta constant-region primer was an equimolar mix of two oligonucleotides covering both TRBC1 and TRBC2. Four rounds of PCR, combining the SP2 primer with nested alpha and beta constant-region primers, were used to amplify the ligated cDNA. A single-stranded oligonucleotide bearing the SP2 primer plus a 12-nucleotide UMI was ligated onto the 3' end of the cDNA by T4 RNA ligase 1. The ligation reaction was incubated at 16°C for roughly 19-24 hours. PCR2 was usually performed as a SYBR Green qPCR and halted at a preset threshold so that over-amplification would not occur. Apart from the first purification, every purification step used Agencourt AMPure XP magnetic beads. Library amounts were measured by Qubit and library quality was assessed on a TapeStation, where the main peak was expected at around 650 bp. Sequencing of the pooled libraries was done on an Illumina MiSeq using v2 2x251 paired-end kits, which typically yielded roughly 0.9-2.2 million reads per sample. Libraries were pooled at about 4.3 nM per sample, and about 4.5-7% PhiX was added to improve cluster recognition. The study's processing was this. Using tag matching that tolerated one base-pair mismatch, Decombinator assigned V and J genes to FASTQ reads that had been processed by Demultiplexor. UMIs were used by Collapsinator to correct both sequencing errors and frequency errors arising from PCR heterogeneity. TCRs were translated and CDR3s were extracted from the conserved cysteine to the FGXG phenylalanine by CDR3Translator, with non-productive sequences being flagged. Gini, Shannon entropy and inverse Simpson indices were calculated on repertoires subsampled to equal numbers of UMI-defined TCRs. Within the linear range, a power law was fitted to clonotype abundance distributions using maximum likelihood. When run on a single naive CD8 sample, MIGEC and the pipeline yielded similar UMI counts, similar unique TCR numbers and similar clonal distributions. Repertoires were searched for 7,322 CMV-associated CDR3 sequences compiled from VDJdb and a published dataset. TCRdb reprocessed the public reads (quality trimming at Q25 with fastp, clone calling with MiXCR) and kept in-frame beta chains. Entries are consolidated by CDR3 protein sequence, retaining the most common genes and DNA. The V and J calls here are based on TCRdb, not the publication. The sample table lists 20,000 to 25,000 distinct CDR3 sequences, 7% to 10% of them with a count of one. Approximately 22% of the sample goes to the ten largest clones.

V lost 8 bases and J lost 3 bases; the stretch between them is 14 bases long. Per the germline V gene, MNHEY is the CDR1 and SVGEGT is the CDR2. The CDR3 numbers 14 residues from cysteine through phenylalanine. Here the CDR3 DNA is all that survives: 42 bases in frame from base 1. TCR alpha and beta chain libraries were amplified separately from the second PCR step onward. CMV status of each donor was established by measuring IFNgamma production from CD4+ T cells after fresh PBMCs were stimulated overnight with CMV viral lysate. Miltenyi beads were used first to positively select CD4 T cells, and CD8 T cells were then positively selected from the CD4-negative fraction. Cells stained for CD3, CD4, CD8, CD45RA, CD27 and a live/dead dye were sorted on a BD Aria II into four subsets by CD45RA and CD27. Blood came from three healthy volunteers, each fractionated into CD4 and CD8 T cells and then into four differentiation subsets. Around 120 ml of peripheral blood was collected from each donor, and PBMC were isolated from the blood using Ficoll-Paque PLUS density-gradient centrifugation. Sorted cells were lysed in RLT buffer, after which RNA was extracted using a Qiagen RNeasy kit and stored at -80 degrees C.

This sequence originates from a human donor in good health. In this chain, TRBV6-2 or TRBV6-3 is recombined with TRBJ1-5, with TRBD1 perhaps the D gene, on 5 matching bases. Material for sequencing was central memory CD8+ T cells from blood. What the cell subset or site label conveys for this sample: central memory, CD45RA- CD27+. The CDR3 corresponds to CASCRDVDNQPQHF. The DNA is TGTGCCAGCTGCCGGGACGTAGACAATCAGCCCCAGCATTTT.